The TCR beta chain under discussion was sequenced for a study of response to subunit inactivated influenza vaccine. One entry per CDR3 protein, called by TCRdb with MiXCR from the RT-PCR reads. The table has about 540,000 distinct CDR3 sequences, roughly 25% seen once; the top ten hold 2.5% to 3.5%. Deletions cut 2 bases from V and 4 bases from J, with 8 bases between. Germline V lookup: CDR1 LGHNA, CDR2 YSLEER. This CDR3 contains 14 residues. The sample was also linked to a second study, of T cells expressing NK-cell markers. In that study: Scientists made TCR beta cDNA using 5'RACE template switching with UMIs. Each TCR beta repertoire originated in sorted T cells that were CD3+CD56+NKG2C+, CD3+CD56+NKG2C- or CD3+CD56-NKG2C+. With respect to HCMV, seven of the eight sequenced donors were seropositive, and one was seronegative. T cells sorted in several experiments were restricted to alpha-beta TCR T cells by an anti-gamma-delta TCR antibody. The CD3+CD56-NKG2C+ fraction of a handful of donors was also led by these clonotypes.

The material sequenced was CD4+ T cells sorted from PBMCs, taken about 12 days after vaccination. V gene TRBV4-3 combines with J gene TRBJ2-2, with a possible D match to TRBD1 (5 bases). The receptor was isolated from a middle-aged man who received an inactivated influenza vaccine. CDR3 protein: CASSQLQVTGELFF. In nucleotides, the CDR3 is TGCGCCAGCAGCCAACTACAGGTCACCGGGGAGCTGTTTTTT.